The 17 T cell receptor beta chains below were found in one sample sequenced in a study of lymphopenia after photon versus proton radiotherapy. Clones were read by immunoSEQ multiplex PCR, and TCRdb kept only the in-frame ones, dropping some. This table holds 15,000 to 20,000 clones, about 88% found once. The source was peripheral blood, collected from a patient treated with proton-based radiotherapy. These receptors were collected from an older man with pancreatic cancer.

This sequence joins TRBV11-3 and TRBJ2-3; D remains ambiguous. V shed 4 bases and J shed 4 bases, with 9 bases lying between them. Germline assignment: CDR1 SGHNT and CDR2 YENEEA. This CDR3 contains 13 residues. The CDR3 sequence: CASSSLPSDTQYF. The DNA for the CDR3 is TGTGCCAGCAGCTCCCTGCCTTCAGATACGCAGTATTTT.

The rearrangement uses TRBV19 and TRBJ2-2; D remains ambiguous. The CDR3 consists of 13 residues. CDR1 is LNHDA and CDR2 is SQIVND in the germline V gene (reference sequence). V was clipped by 2 bases and J by 5 bases, with 6 bases between them. The CDR3 here is CASSIIRTGELFF. CDR3 in DNA: TGTGCCAGTAGTATAATCCGGACCGGGGAGCTGTTTTTT. The full variable domain, in which reference TRBV19 and TRBJ2-2 provide the parts outside the CDR3, is DGGITQSPKYLFRKEGQNVTLSCEQNLNHDAMYWYRQDPGQGLRLIYYSQIVNDFQKGDIAEGYSVSREKKESFPLTVTSAQKNPTAFYLCASSIIRTGELFFGEGSRLTVL.

The chain uses TRBV27 and TRBJ2-2; perhaps TRBD1 as D (8 bases). The CDR3 covers 18 residues. The germline V and J ends were trimmed by 4 bases and 1 base, with 19 bases remaining between them. Germline-derived CDR1 and CDR2 are MNHEY and SMNVEV (reference sequence). The CDR3 spells CASSSTLGGTGNTGELFF. CDR3 nucleotides: TGTGCCAGCAGTTCAACCTTGGGGGGGACAGGGAACACCGGGGAGCTGTTTTTT.

The V and J genes are TRBV19 and TRBJ1-4, with a tentative D call TRBD1 (6 bases). V shed 5 bases and J shed 3 bases, with 13 bases lying between them. CDR3 length: 15 amino acids. CDR1 and CDR2 from the germline V gene are LNHDA and SQIVND (reference sequence). CDR3 sequence: CASSVDRPPNEKLFF. The CDR3 nucleotides are TGTGCCAGTAGTGTTGACAGGCCACCTAATGAAAAACTGTTTTTT.

The chain carries TRBV5-4 and TRBJ1-6, with 9 bases matching TRBD1. V lost 3 bases, J lost 8 bases, and 3 bases stayed unmatched. The germline gives CDR1 SGHNT, CDR2 YYREEE (reference sequence). This CDR3 spans 14 amino acids. CDR3 protein: CASSWDRVDSPLHF. CDR3 in DNA: TGTGCCAGCAGCTGGGACAGGGTCGATTCACCCCTCCACTTT.

The chain uses TRBV11-3 and TRBJ2-1, with 10 bases aligning to TRBD2. Losses at the gene ends were 5 bases for V and 9 bases for J; bases not matched to a gene: 10. Per germline, CDR1 SGHNT and CDR2 YENEEA. This CDR3 is 15 amino acids long. CDR3 loop: CASSSRGTSDREQFF. The CDR3 region has the DNA TGTGCCAGCAGCAGTCGGGGGACTAGCGACCGTGAGCAGTTCTTC.

The V call is TRBV5-6, the J call TRBJ1-5; D is ambiguous. Germline V gene data show CDR1 as SGHDT and CDR2 as YYEEEE. V was pared by 6 bases and J by 0 bases, with 16 bases between. The length of the CDR3 is 16 residues. CDR3 in DNA: TGTGCCAGCACAGCATACGGTGGGGTTAGCAATCAGCCCCAGCATTTT. Its translation is CASTAYGGVSNQPQHF.

The rearrangement uses TRBV10-3 and TRBJ2-7, with D tentatively TRBD1 or TRBD2 (5 bases each). Trimming left V 2 bases short and J 2 bases short, with 13 bases between. Germline assignment: CDR1 ENHRY and CDR2 SYGVKD. The CDR3 runs to 15 residues. In DNA, the CDR3 is TGTGCCATCAGTGAGAGGCAGGGACGGACCTACGAGCAGTACTTC. Its translation is CAISERQGRTYEQYF.

This clone appeared once. The chain employs TRBV5-6 and TRBJ2-5; D is ambiguous. Trimming left V 2 bases short and J 5 bases short, with 10 bases between. CDR1 is SGHDT and CDR2 is YYEEEE in the germline V gene. The CDR3 consists of 13 residues. The CDR3 nucleotides read TGTGCCAGCAGCTTTAATGGCAGGGAGACCCAGTACTTC. It specifies CASSFNGRETQYF.

The chain has TRBV6-5 and TRBJ1-2, with 10 bases lining up with TRBD1. After removal of 1 base from V and 7 bases from J, the junction contained 6 bases not matched to a gene. This CDR3 contains 15 residues. Germline CDR1 is MNHEY and CDR2 is SVGAGI. The CDR3 here is CASSYLTGGVSGYTF. CDR3 bases: TGTGCCAGCAGTTACTTGACAGGGGGCGTCAGTGGCTACACCTTC.

CDR3 coding DNA: TGTGCCAGCAGCCGTCGGAATAGCGGTTCCCACGAGCAGTACTTC. Protein product: CASSRRNSGSHEQYF. The chain links TRBV5-4 to TRBJ2-7; maybe TRBD2 (6 bases). Germline V gives CDR1 SGHNT, CDR2 YYREEE (reference sequence). V lost 4 bases, J lost 5 bases, and 19 bases lay in between. This CDR3 is built from 15 residues.

The V call is TRBV6-1, the J call TRBJ1-1; no definite D call. V lost 3 bases and J lost 4, with 9 bases in between. Germline V CDR1 and CDR2: MNHNS, SASEGT. CDR3 size: 13 residues. CDR3 in DNA: TGTGCCAGCAGTGATACGATGGGCACTGAAGCTTTCTTT. Translation gives CASSDTMGTEAFF.

CDR3: CASSGGFRLAVAKNIQYF. Here the CDR3 DNA reads TGTGCCAGTAGTGGAGGGTTCCGACTAGCGGTAGCCAAAAACATTCAGTACTTC. The J gene is TRBJ2-4, the V gene TRBV19; 9 nucleotides line up with TRBD2. CDR1 LNHDA and CDR2 SQIVND come from the germline V gene (reference sequence). The CDR3 consists of 18 residues. V lost 5 bases to trimming and J lost 0 bases; unmatched junction nucleotides: 11.

The chain carries TRBV27 and TRBJ1-3, with TRBD1 matching 12 bases. Per germline, CDR1 MNHEY and CDR2 SMNVEV (reference sequence). V lost 5 bases to trimming and J lost 0 bases; unmatched junction nucleotides: 2. This CDR3 region has 16 residues. The CDR3 region has the DNA TGTGCCAGCAGTGGGGACAGGGGGCCCTCTGGAAACACCATATATTTT. As protein: CASSGDRGPSGNTIYF.

V usage is TRBV27 and J usage is TRBJ1-2; D possibly corresponds to TRBD1 (5 bases). V was clipped by 10 bases and J by 8 bases, with 14 bases between them. Germline CDR1 MNHEY, CDR2 SMNVEV (reference sequence). CDR3 size: 11 residues. The DNA of the CDR3 is TGTGCCAACCGAGAGGGGATGGGCTACACCTTC. Its protein is CANREGMGYTF.

With respect to this clone: This CDR3 is also generated by other DNA sequences in the sample. This chain uses TRBV30 with TRBJ2-5; the D gene is possibly TRBD2 (5 bases). This CDR3 has 13 amino acids. Trimming took 1 base from V and 1 from J, leaving 7 bases between them. Per the germline V gene, CDR1 is GTSNPN and CDR2 is SVGIG (reference sequence). CDR3: CAWSGTVQETQYF. The DNA for the CDR3 is TGTGCCTGGAGTGGGACTGTCCAAGAGACCCAGTACTTC.

This chain uses TRBV6-6 with TRBJ2-5; tentatively, D is TRBD2 (5 bases). The DNA matches TRBJ2-7 better at its end, which makes the J call doubtful. CDR3 length: 13 amino acids. Per germline, CDR1 MNHNY and CDR2 SVGAGI (reference sequence). The CDR3 DNA reads TGTGCCAGCAGTCGACTATACTCCTACGAGCAGTACTTC. It encodes CASSRLYSYEQYF.